This TCR beta chain stems from a study of response to subunit inactivated influenza vaccine. Study-wide findings and caveats: The authors proposed limited new T cell recruitment per seasonal influenza vaccination.

V gave up 4 bases and J gave up 1 base, with 14 bases separating them. The germline V gene encodes CDR1 MGHRA and CDR2 YSYEKL. The CDR3 loop spans 16 amino acids. TCRdb reprocessed the RT-PCR reads via MiXCR and lists one record per CDR3 protein. In the table there are about 780,000 distinct CDR3 sequences, around a sixth of which are singletons. A remark on this clonotype: Its specificity is not known.

The source was PBMCs from blood, collected 5 days after vaccination. The clonotype originates from a man in his fifties or sixties who received an inactivated influenza vaccine. The chain joins TRBV4-1 to TRBJ2-1; possibly TRBD1 or TRBD2 for D (5 bases each). CDR3 DNA: TGCGCCAGCAGCCGCCTAGGCTGGGGGTCCTACAATGAGCAGTTCTTC. Its protein is CASSRLGWGSYNEQFF.